A selection of T cell receptor beta chains follows, all from one sample in a study of T cells in Graves' hyperthyroidism and ophthalmopathy. TCRdb re-analysed the multiplex PCR reads in MiXCR, keeping a single row per CDR3 protein. This sample has roughly 170,000 distinct CDR3 sequences; over 15% occur once, and the top ten carry around 29%. The sequencing input was blood. The receptor source for this set is a woman between 50 and 59 years old with Graves' hyperthyroidism. The CDR3 runs from the conserved cysteine through the conserved F or W. Fields, in order: J gene, V gene, D gene, clone size, CDR3 DNA, CDR3 protein. D genes are given only for firm matches. Some rows mark clone size as missing; the rest say once, few, many or name a class of expanded clone.

j_gene: TRBJ2-7; v_gene: TRBV4-1; d_gene: TRBD2; abundance: few; CDR3nt: TGCGCCAGCAGCCAAGATATAAGCGGGGGGGGACCTTACGAGCAGTACTTC; CDR3aa: CASSQDISGGGPYEQYF
j_gene: TRBJ2-3; v_gene: TRBV20-1; d_gene: .; abundance: many; CDR3nt: TGCAGTGCTAGATACCACCCGAAGGCCGCCCTGGAGTATTTT; CDR3aa: CSARYHPKAALEYF
j_gene: TRBJ1-1; v_gene: TRBV28; d_gene: .; abundance: many; CDR3nt: TGTGCCAGCAGTTTCTTGGGGCGTGTTACTGAAGCTTTCTTT; CDR3aa: CASSFLGRVTEAFF
j_gene: TRBJ2-3; v_gene: TRBV24-1; d_gene: .; abundance: many; CDR3nt: TGTGCCACCAGTGCCCTTGGCTGGAGCGACACAGATACGCAGTATTTT; CDR3aa: CATSALGWSDTDTQYF
j_gene: TRBJ1-2; v_gene: TRBV28; d_gene: .; abundance: many; CDR3nt: TGTGCCAGCAGTTTTAAGATCTATGGCTACACCTTC; CDR3aa: CASSFKIYGYTF
j_gene: TRBJ1-2; v_gene: TRBV7-9; d_gene: TRBD1; abundance: many; CDR3nt: TGTGCCAGCAGCTCGGGACAGGAGTTTTATGGCTACACCTTC; CDR3aa: CASSSGQEFYGYTF
j_gene: TRBJ2-7; v_gene: TRBV6-2/TRBV6-3; d_gene: .; abundance: .; CDR3nt: TGTGCCAGCAGGGGTTCGGCGTTCGAGCAGTACTTC; CDR3aa: CASRGSAFEQYF
j_gene: TRBJ2-7; v_gene: TRBV28; d_gene: .; abundance: many; CDR3nt: TGTGCCAGCAGCTCAGGTTCCTACGAGCAGTACTTC; CDR3aa: CASSSGSYEQYF
j_gene: TRBJ2-7; v_gene: TRBV14; d_gene: TRBD1; abundance: .; CDR3nt: TGTGCCAGCAGCCAAAGGACAGGCAGCTCCTACGAGCAGTACTTC; CDR3aa: CASSQRTGSSYEQYF
j_gene: TRBJ1-2; v_gene: TRBV4-3; d_gene: .; abundance: .; CDR3nt: TGCGCCAGCAGCCAAGACGGCAGTAACTATGGCTACACCTTC; CDR3aa: CASSQDGSNYGYTF
j_gene: TRBJ1-5; v_gene: TRBV20-1; d_gene: .; abundance: many; CDR3nt: TGCAGTGCTAGAGATCCACAGAAGGGCAATCAGCCCCAGCATTTT; CDR3aa: CSARDPQKGNQPQHF
j_gene: TRBJ2-4; v_gene: TRBV28; d_gene: .; abundance: few; CDR3nt: TGTGCCATCCGGGAGGGGGCCGGGGCCAAAAACATTCAGTACTTC; CDR3aa: CAIREGAGAKNIQYF
j_gene: TRBJ2-7; v_gene: TRBV3-1; d_gene: TRBD2; abundance: many; CDR3nt: TGTGCCAGCAGCCGGAGGGCTAGCGGGGGGGAGCAGTACTTC; CDR3aa: CASSRRASGGEQYF
j_gene: TRBJ2-7; v_gene: TRBV27; d_gene: TRBD1; abundance: many; CDR3nt: TGTGCCAGCGGTCAGCCAAAGGGACAGGGGGGTTTCTACGAGCAGTACTTC; CDR3aa: CASGQPKGQGGFYEQYF
j_gene: TRBJ2-3; v_gene: TRBV10-1; d_gene: .; abundance: .; CDR3nt: TGCGCCAGCAGTCGGACAGCCGTTACTAGCACAGATACGCAGTATTTT; CDR3aa: CASSRTAVTSTDTQYF
j_gene: TRBJ1-2; v_gene: TRBV2; d_gene: TRBD1; abundance: many; CDR3nt: TGTGCCAGCACTATCCGACAGGGAAACTATGGCTACACCTTC; CDR3aa: CASTIRQGNYGYTF
j_gene: TRBJ2-3; v_gene: TRBV13; d_gene: TRBD1; abundance: many; CDR3nt: TGTGCCAGCAGCGATACCGGGACAGGGGATAGGCTAACAGATACGCAGTATTTT; CDR3aa: CASSDTGTGDRLTDTQYF
j_gene: TRBJ2-5; v_gene: TRBV12-3/TRBV12-4; d_gene: .; abundance: many; CDR3nt: TGTGCCAGCAGTTCCAGACAGGCCCTTGGAGAGACCCAGTACTTC; CDR3aa: CASSSRQALGETQYF
j_gene: TRBJ1-4; v_gene: TRBV4-3; d_gene: TRBD1; abundance: .; CDR3nt: TGCGCCAGCAGCCAAGACCCAACCCCCGGGACAGGGTATGAAAAACTGTTTTTT; CDR3aa: CASSQDPTPGTGYEKLFF
j_gene: TRBJ1-1; v_gene: TRBV7-9; d_gene: .; abundance: .; CDR3nt: TGTGCCAGCAGCTTCCCGGGGGGAGACACTGAAGCTTTCTTT; CDR3aa: CASSFPGGDTEAFF
j_gene: TRBJ1-1; v_gene: TRBV7-8; d_gene: TRBD1; abundance: many; CDR3nt: TGTGCCAGCAGCTCTACAGGGGTTTTGACCACTGAAGCTTTCTTT; CDR3aa: CASSSTGVLTTEAFF